Listed below are T cell receptor beta chains from one sample, sequenced in a study of blood T cell repertoires in COVID-19. The data were produced by immunoSEQ multiplex PCR, yet TCRdb's version contains in-frame clones alone and is incomplete. The table lists about 280,000 clones, 85% of them singletons. The sample was peripheral blood. These TCRs come from a human donor in a cohort sampled during active COVID-19. The CDR3 runs from the conserved cysteine through the conserved F or W. A D gene is named only where the DNA matches it firmly.

17	TRBV18	TRBD2	TRBJ2-1	CASSSRSGGGPHNEQFF
15	TRBV7-2	TRBD1	TRBJ2-1	CASSLVGTGGHEQFF
14	TRBV5-1	-	TRBJ2-2	CASSLGLNTGELFF
15	TRBV28	-	TRBJ2-4	CASSSASVTKNIQYF
14	TRBV24-1	-	TRBJ2-3	CATSDWHGADTQYF
15	TRBV3-1/TRBV3-2	TRBD2	TRBJ2-1	CASSPLGGSGNEQFF
15	TRBV28	-	TRBJ2-7	CASSPATMGAYEQYF
16	TRBV7-3	TRBD2	TRBJ2-1	CASKNGRGSSYNEQFF
16	TRBV5-5	-	TRBJ2-1	CASTLQPGLDGHEQFF
14	TRBV11-2	TRBD2	TRBJ2-1	CASGRLAGYNEQFF
15	TRBV5-1	-	TRBJ2-1	CASSLELVSYNEQFF
14	TRBV30	-	TRBJ1-5	CAWSAGTLNQPQHF
21	TRBV9	TRBD2	TRBJ2-1	CASSGLNTGTSGRNIIYEQFF
14	TRBV6-5	-	TRBJ1-1	CASSYSGGGTEAFF
14	TRBV19	TRBD2	TRBJ2-2	CASRGLAGAGELFF
15	TRBV9	TRBD1	TRBJ2-2	CASSTRRQGAGELFF
13	TRBV4-1	TRBD1	TRBJ2-1	CASSPPDRDGQFF
11	TRBV6-5	-	TRBJ1-1	CASRSLYEAFF
15	TRBV5-1	-	TRBJ2-1	CASSLVLAGDNEQFF
12	TRBV29-1	-	TRBJ2-7	CSVGDGSYEQYF
13	TRBV29-1	TRBD1	TRBJ2-3	CSGRQGSTDTQYF
14	TRBV10-2	TRBD2	TRBJ2-3	CASGASGRTDTQYF
16	TRBV11-2	TRBD1	TRBJ2-3	CASSLSYRGRTDTQYF
14	TRBV18	-	TRBJ1-5	CASSPQGFNRPQHF
13	TRBV6-4	-	TRBJ1-2	CASSEEPGYGYTF
16	TRBV5-1	TRBD1	TRBJ2-2	CASSLVAGGRVGELFF
15	TRBV10-3	TRBD1	TRBJ2-3	CAISKLTGETDTQYF
13	TRBV6-6	-	TRBJ2-2	CASSYSAAGELFF
15	TRBV7-2	TRBD2	TRBJ2-3	CASSFASGSGDTQYF
14	TRBV5-1	TRBD1	TRBJ1-2	CASSDGQGNYGYTF
14	TRBV4-1	-	TRBJ1-1	CASIGEGRDTEAFF
13	TRBV28	-	TRBJ1-5	CASSFMGRQPQHF
16	TRBV9	-	TRBJ1-1	CASSVLSGSKNTEAFF
12	TRBV2	TRBD1	TRBJ1-1	CANTGGNTEAFF
14	TRBV7-2	-	TRBJ2-7	CASSLVMRSYEQYF
15	TRBV4-3	TRBD2	TRBJ2-1	CASSQTSGRSGEQFF
15	TRBV5-1	-	TRBJ1-4	CASSLVPGADEKLFF
15	TRBV28	TRBD1	TRBJ2-5	CASAPTGLIQETQYF
15	TRBV7-9	-	TRBJ2-4	CASTPGGRRKNIQYF
12	TRBV11-2	TRBD1	TRBJ2-7	CASSFGTGEQYF
17	TRBV11-2	TRBD2	TRBJ2-7	CASSLVPLAALSYEQYF
16	TRBV7-8	-	TRBJ2-5	CASSLYTGSDRMTQYF
16	TRBV6-1	-	TRBJ1-2	CASSERGNGGNYGYTF
17	TRBV3-1/TRBV3-2	TRBD1	TRBJ2-1	CASSQDLRTGEFNEQFF
11	TRBV12-3/TRBV12-4	TRBD1	TRBJ1-1	CASSGDRGAFF
17	TRBV5-8	-	TRBJ2-2	CASSPNRETYYTGELFF
14	TRBV30	TRBD2	TRBJ2-7	CAWSGTSGIYEQYF
12	TRBV6-5	-	TRBJ1-2	CASSLYNYGYTF
14	TRBV18	-	TRBJ2-1	CASSRRESYNEQFF
16	TRBV6-1	-	TRBJ2-1	CASSVGGGKSYNEQFF
16	TRBV6-6	TRBD2	TRBJ2-1	CASRKPGLAGVYEQFF
13	TRBV6-5	TRBD1	TRBJ1-4	CASRQGAAEKLFF
14	TRBV20-1	TRBD2	TRBJ2-3	CSARGLAFIDTQYF
14	TRBV2	-	TRBJ1-1	CASSGWGGNTEAFF
21	TRBV6-4	TRBD2	TRBJ2-3	CASSDSAVTSGRVTSTDTQYF
16	TRBV3-1/TRBV3-2	TRBD1	TRBJ2-5	CASSRAGTVLQETQYF
15	TRBV6-2/TRBV6-3	TRBD2	TRBJ2-1	CASSRLAGGPNEQFF